Shown below are 23 T cell receptor beta chains from a single sample sequenced in a study of regulatory T cells in long-lasting Graves disease. Arm-PCR of CDR3 regions with iRepertoire HTBI primers generated TCR beta libraries. MiXCR, run by TCRdb on the multiplex PCR reads, gives a single entry per CDR3 protein. The repertoire has 360,000 or so distinct CDR3 sequences, 10% to 15% of them found once; the top ten carry under 20%. Indicated time point: newly diagnosed GD, antithyroid drugs for less than 3 months. PBMC-derived RNA was used for the TCR library. This sample also belongs to another study, concerning T cells in Graves' hyperthyroidism and ophthalmopathy.

The source material was peripheral blood mononuclear cells (PBMCs), sampled at new diagnosis, from a patient treated with antithyroid drugs. All receptors come from a young woman with Graves disease.

In its sample, this clonotype was seen many times. An end of the junction does not agree with germline; a read error may underlie this. This chain connects TRBV7-9 to TRBJ2-7; D uncertain. The CDR3 has 12 amino acids. Per the germline V gene, CDR1 is SEHNR and CDR2 is FQNEAQ (reference sequence). CDR3 sequence: CASSLDTYEQHF. In DNA form, the CDR3 reads TGTGCCAGCAGCTTAGATACCTACGAGCAGCACTTC.

This clonotype was recorded at least ten times. The chain recombines TRBV2 with TRBJ2-1; D ambiguous. The V gene's germline CDR1 is SNHLY and CDR2 FYNNEI. The length of the CDR3 is 13 residues. V was cut by 6 bases and J by 2 bases, with 8 bases left in between. The CDR3 region is CASRTGAYNEQFF. The CDR3 DNA reads as TGTGCCAGCAGGACGGGCGCCTACAATGAGCAGTTCTTC.

The chain has TRBV15 and TRBJ2-1; D possibly matches TRBD1 or TRBD2 (7 bases each). The CDR3 totals 15 residues. CDR1 is LNHNV, CDR2 YYDKDF, per germline (reference sequence). The V gene lost 0 bases and the J gene lost 10 bases, with 16 bases spanning the gap. CDR3 DNA sequence: TGTGCCACCAGCAGAGAATCTCTCAGGGGGGGGGAGCAGTTCTTC. Translating it yields CATSRESLRGGEQFF.

This clonotype was counted many times. The rearrangement links TRBV6-1 to TRBJ2-5; D unresolved. This CDR3 is 11 amino acids long. In germline, CDR1 is MNHNS, CDR2 SASEGT. The V end was cut by 7 bases, the J end by 2 bases, with 5 bases between. CDR3 sequence (DNA): TGTGCCAGCACCGCTCAAGAGACCCAGTACTTC. It yields the protein CASTAQETQYF.

This clonotype was recorded many times. The chain couples TRBV7-6 to TRBJ1-6; 7 bases align to TRBD1. The ends lost 3 bases at V and 7 bases at J; junction bases unmatched: 3. The CDR3 sequence is 14 residues long. Germline CDR1 SGHVS, CDR2 FNYEAQ. CDR3 nucleotides: TGTGCCAGCAGCTTCCGACAGGGAAATTCACCCCTCCACTTT. Translation gives CASSFRQGNSPLHF.

This clonotype was found many times. The CDR3 coding sequence is TGTGCCAGCAGTTACCTAGCGGGGGGCATCTTCGGAGATGAGCAGTTCTTC. Translation: CASSYLAGGIFGDEQFF. The gene calls are TRBV6-5 and TRBJ2-1, with 11 bases that match TRBD2. Germline CDR1 is MNHEY and CDR2 is SVGAGI. This CDR3 comprises 17 residues. The V gene end was trimmed by 2 bases and the J gene end by 8 bases; junction bases not matched to a gene: 11.

This chain links TRBV19 with TRBJ1-2, with 7 positions matching TRBD1. This CDR3 contains 14 residues. J was trimmed by 7 bases and V by 5 bases; bases with no gene match: 10. CDR1 and CDR2 (germline): LNHDA, SQIVND (reference sequence). CDR3 loop: CASSADRLASGYTF. The CDR3, as DNA: TGTGCCAGTAGTGCGGACAGGCTGGCGAGTGGCTACACCTTC.

With respect to this clonotype: A much larger clone lies one base from this, so it may be a read error. The chain uses TRBV24-1 and TRBJ2-6; a possible D gene is TRBD1 (5 bases). CDR1 is KGHDR and CDR2 is SFDVKD in the germline V gene. The CDR3 is made up of 14 amino acids. CDR3 sequence (DNA): TGTGCCACCAGTCCCAGCTCTGGGGCCAACGTCCTGGCTTTC. This translates into CATSPSSGANVLAF.

This clonotype was counted ten times or more. The V gene is TRBV20-1, the J gene TRBJ1-2; unclear D gene. V gave up 6 bases and J gave up 4 bases, with 18 bases separating them. Germline V gene lookup returns CDR1 DFQATT and CDR2 SNEGSKA (reference sequence). The CDR3 totals 14 residues. The CDR3 DNA sequence: TGCAGTGCCCCCCGGTTATCGGTCGTCTATGGCTACACCTTC. Its protein is CSAPRLSVVYGYTF.

This clonotype was recorded many times. The chain carries TRBV2 and TRBJ2-7; either TRBD1 or TRBD2 may supply D (5 bases each). Germline CDR1 reads SNHLY; CDR2 reads FYNNEI. V lost 6 bases and J lost 4, with 19 bases in between. This CDR3 has 15 amino acids. The CDR3 loop reads CASRIDPGTVYEQYV. The CDR3 nucleotides are TGTGCCAGCAGAATAGATCCCGGGACGGTATACGAGCAGTACGTC.

This clonotype was seen at least ten times. The V and J genes are TRBV18 and TRBJ1-1; TRBD1 might be the D (6 bases). The CDR3 contains 16 residues. With 0 bases removed from V and 10 bases from J, the gap between germline ends came to 21 bases. The germline gives CDR1 KGHSH, CDR2 LQKENI. CDR3 amino acids: CASSPPVRGASRPAFF. The CDR3 DNA follows: TGTGCCAGCTCACCACCGGTCAGGGGCGCCTCCCGCCCAGCTTTCTTT.

This clonotype was seen at least ten times. J is TRBJ2-2 and V is TRBV28, with D possibly matching TRBD2 (6 bases). The germline CDR1 and CDR2 sequences are MDHEN and SYDVKM. The CDR3 extends over 14 amino acids. V dropped 6 bases and J dropped 5 bases, with 13 bases sitting between them. The CDR3 spells CASSRAGGTGELFF. In DNA form, the CDR3 reads TGTGCCAGCAGCCGAGCAGGAGGGACCGGGGAGCTGTTTTTT.

The chain employs TRBV10-2 and TRBJ2-7; D gene unclear. This CDR3 has 13 amino acids. Per the germline V gene, CDR1 is WSHSY and CDR2 is SAAADI. Between the trimmed V and J ends, which lost 6 bases and 0 bases, there was a span of 9 bases. The CDR3 protein is CASRDRSSYEQYF. For the CDR3, the DNA is TGCGCCAGCAGGGACCGAAGCTCCTACGAGCAGTACTTC.

This clonotype came up many times. The V and J genes are TRBV30 and TRBJ1-2; D may be TRBD1 (6 bases). V was pared by 4 bases and J by 5 bases, with 23 bases between. CDR1 GTSNPN and CDR2 SVGIG come from the germline V gene (reference sequence). The CDR3 is made up of 16 amino acids. CDR3 sequence (DNA): TGTGCCTGGATGAGGTCGCTGGGGGCTTTGGAATATGGCTACACCTTC. It specifies CAWMRSLGALEYGYTF.

V usage is TRBV7-9 and J usage is TRBJ1-1; the D is unclear. Trimming cost V 8 bases and J 0 bases, with 10 bases left between them. The CDR3 is made up of 13 amino acids. In germline, CDR1 is SEHNR, CDR2 FQNEAQ (reference sequence). The CDR3 loop reads CASGSTLNTEAFF. CDR3 nucleotides: TGTGCCAGCGGCTCAACTTTGAACACTGAAGCTTTCTTT.

This chain joins TRBV20-1 and TRBJ1-6; a possible D gene is TRBD1 (6 bases). Trimming pared 8 bases from V and 7 bases from J, leaving 12 bases between. The CDR3 is 12 amino acids. Per germline, CDR1 DFQATT and CDR2 SNEGSKA (reference sequence). CDR3 sequence (DNA): TGCAGTACCCGAGGGGGGAATTCACCCCTCCACTTT. Residues: CSTRGGNSPLHF.

This clonotype was seen repeatedly, ten times or more. V and J are TRBV12-3 or TRBV12-4 and TRBJ2-2; 14 bases align to TRBD2. The CDR3 has 15 residues. With V trimmed by 7 bases and J by 8 bases, 6 bases remained unmatched. The CDR3 loop reads CASNKGTSGRGELFF. Written as DNA, the CDR3 is TGTGCCAGCAACAAAGGGACTAGCGGGAGAGGGGAGCTGTTTTTT.

This clonotype was counted a few times. The chain has TRBV19 and TRBJ2-3; TRBD2 aligns across 9 bases. Losses at the gene ends were 5 bases for V and 8 bases for J; bases not matched to a gene: 11. There are 15 residues in the CDR3. Germline V gene sequence: CDR1 LNHDA, CDR2 SQIVND (reference sequence). CDR3 nucleotides: TGTGCCAGTAGTCTTACCAGCGGGAGGCCTGGTACGCAGTATTTT. This sequence encodes CASSLTSGRPGTQYF. The variable domain in full, with the rest retrieved from reference TRBV19 and TRBJ2-3, is DGGITQSPKYLFRKEGQNVTLSCEQNLNHDAMYWYRQDPGQGLRLIYYSQIVNDFQKGDIAEGYSVSREKKESFPLTVTSAQKNPTAFYLCASSLTSGRPGTQYFGPGTRLTVL.

This clonotype was counted at least ten times. The chain uses TRBV27 and TRBJ1-4; 7 bases line up with TRBD1. V lost 5 bases, J lost 7 bases, and 7 bases stayed unmatched. CDR1 is MNHEY and CDR2 is SMNVEV in the germline V gene (reference sequence). The CDR3 contains 14 residues. CDR3 protein: CASSGGQAPEKLFF. The CDR3 bases are TGTGCCAGCAGTGGAGGACAGGCCCCTGAAAAACTGTTTTTT.

A note on this clonotype: A much more abundant neighbour one base away suggests this may be a read error. This CDR3 is CASRQMGGLAGGNTQYF. The CDR3 coding sequence is TGCGCCAGCAGACAGATGGGAGGACTAGCGGGAGGTAATACGCAGTATTTT. The chain joins TRBV4-1 to TRBJ2-3, with 14 nucleotides matching TRBD2. CDR3 size: 17 residues. V was clipped by 6 bases and J by 7 bases; unmatched bases: 12. CDR1 and CDR2 from the germline V gene are MGHRA and YSYEKL.

V is TRBV19 and J is TRBJ1-5, with D unclear. This CDR3 has 15 amino acids. Trimming stripped 2 bases from V and 6 bases from J, with 14 bases between. Germline CDR1 is LNHDA and CDR2 is SQIVND (reference sequence). The CDR3: CASSIKGKSRQPQHF. In DNA form, the CDR3 reads TGTGCCAGTAGTATAAAAGGGAAGTCCCGTCAGCCCCAGCATTTT.

Many counts were recorded for this clonotype. DNA for the CDR3: TGTGCCAGCAGCCAGTTGGGGATGGCGGACAATGAGCAGTTCTTC. It yields the protein CASSQLGMADNEQFF. The J gene is TRBJ2-1, the V gene TRBV7-3, with unresolved D. Germline assignment: CDR1 SGHTA and CDR2 FQGTGA. V shed 5 bases and J shed 5 bases, with 16 bases lying between them. CDR3 size: 15 residues.

In the case of this clonotype: A clone one base away is much larger, so this may be a read error. The CDR3 DNA reads as TGTGCCAGCGCCGAGGGACTAGAGGTAAATACGCAGTATTTT. Protein product: CASAEGLEVNTQYF. The chain is built from TRBV9 and TRBJ2-3; 8 bases fit TRBD2. Trimming took 7 bases from V and 7 from J; bases not matched to a gene: 11. The V gene's germline CDR1 is SGDLS and CDR2 YYNGEE. This CDR3 is built from 14 residues. The full variable domain, rest sourced from reference TRBV9 and TRBJ2-3, is DSGVTQTPKHLITATGQRVTLRCSPRSGDLSVYWYQQSLDQGLQFLIQYYNGEERAKGNILERFSAQQFPDLHSELNLSSLELGDSALYFCASAEGLEVNTQYFGPGTRLTVL.